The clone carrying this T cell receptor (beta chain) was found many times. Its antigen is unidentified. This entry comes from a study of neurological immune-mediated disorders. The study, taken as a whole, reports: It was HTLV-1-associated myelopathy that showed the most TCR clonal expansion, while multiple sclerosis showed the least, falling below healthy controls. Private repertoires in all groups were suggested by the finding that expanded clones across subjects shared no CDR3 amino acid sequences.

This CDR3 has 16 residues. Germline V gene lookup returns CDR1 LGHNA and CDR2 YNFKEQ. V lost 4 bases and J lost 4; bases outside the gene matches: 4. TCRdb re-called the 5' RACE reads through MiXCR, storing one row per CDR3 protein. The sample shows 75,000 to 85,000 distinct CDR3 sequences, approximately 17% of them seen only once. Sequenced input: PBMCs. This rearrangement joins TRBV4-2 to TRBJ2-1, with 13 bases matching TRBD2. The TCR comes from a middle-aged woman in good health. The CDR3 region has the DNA TGTGCCAGCAGCCCGGAGACTAGCGGGGGGTACAATGAGCAGTTCTTC. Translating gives CASSPETSGGYNEQFF.